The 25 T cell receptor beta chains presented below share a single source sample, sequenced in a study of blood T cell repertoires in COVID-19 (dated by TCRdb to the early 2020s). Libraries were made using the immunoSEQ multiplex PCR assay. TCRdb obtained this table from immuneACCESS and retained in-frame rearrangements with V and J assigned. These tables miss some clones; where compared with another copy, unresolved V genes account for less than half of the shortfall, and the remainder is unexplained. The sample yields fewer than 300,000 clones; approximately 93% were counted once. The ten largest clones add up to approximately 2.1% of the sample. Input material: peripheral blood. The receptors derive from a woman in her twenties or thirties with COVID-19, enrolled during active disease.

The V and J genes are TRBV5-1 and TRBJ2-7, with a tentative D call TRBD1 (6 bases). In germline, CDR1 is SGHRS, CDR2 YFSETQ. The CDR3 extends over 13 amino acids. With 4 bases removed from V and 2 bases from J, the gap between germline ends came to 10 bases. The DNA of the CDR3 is TGCGCCAGCAGCGTCTGGACAGCCTACGAGCAGTACTTC. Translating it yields CASSVWTAYEQYF.

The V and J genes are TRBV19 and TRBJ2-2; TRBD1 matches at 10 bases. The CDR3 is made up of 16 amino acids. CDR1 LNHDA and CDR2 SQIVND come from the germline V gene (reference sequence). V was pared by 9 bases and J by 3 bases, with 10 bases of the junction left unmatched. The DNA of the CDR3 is TGTGCCAGCCAACAGACAGGGGGCCGCTACACCGGGGAGCTGTTTTTT. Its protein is CASQQTGGRYTGELFF.

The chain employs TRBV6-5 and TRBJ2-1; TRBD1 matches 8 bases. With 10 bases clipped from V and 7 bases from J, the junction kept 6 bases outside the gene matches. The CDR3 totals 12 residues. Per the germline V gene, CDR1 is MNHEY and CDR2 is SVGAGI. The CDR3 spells CATRTGRNEQFF. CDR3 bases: TGTGCCACGCGGACAGGGCGGAATGAGCAGTTCTTC.

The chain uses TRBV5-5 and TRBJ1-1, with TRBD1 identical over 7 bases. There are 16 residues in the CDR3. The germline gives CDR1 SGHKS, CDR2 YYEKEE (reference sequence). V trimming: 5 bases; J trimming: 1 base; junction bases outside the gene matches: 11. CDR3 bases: TGTGCCAGCAGTCCGAGAGGGGGCGCGGGGAACACTGAAGCTTTCTTT. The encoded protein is CASSPRGGAGNTEAFF.

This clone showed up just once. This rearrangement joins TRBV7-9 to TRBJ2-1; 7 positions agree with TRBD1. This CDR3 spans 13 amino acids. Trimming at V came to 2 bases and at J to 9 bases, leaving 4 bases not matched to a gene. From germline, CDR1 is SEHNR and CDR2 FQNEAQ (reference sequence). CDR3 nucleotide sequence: TGTGCCAGCAGCTTAACAGGGGTGGGTGAGCAGTTCTTC. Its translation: CASSLTGVGEQFF.

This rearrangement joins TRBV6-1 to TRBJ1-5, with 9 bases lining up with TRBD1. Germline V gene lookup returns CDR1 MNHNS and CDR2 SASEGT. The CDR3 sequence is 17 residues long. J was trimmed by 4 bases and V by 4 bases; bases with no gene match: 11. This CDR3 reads CASSAGQGGRANQPQHF. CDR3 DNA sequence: TGTGCCAGCAGTGCGGGACAGGGAGGTAGAGCAAATCAGCCCCAGCATTTT.

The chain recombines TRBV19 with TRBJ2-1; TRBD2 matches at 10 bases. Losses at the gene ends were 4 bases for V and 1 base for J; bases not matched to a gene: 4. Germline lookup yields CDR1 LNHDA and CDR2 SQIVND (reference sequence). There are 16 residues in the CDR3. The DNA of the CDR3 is TGTGCCAGTAGTACCCTAGCGGGAGCTTCCTACAATGAGCAGTTCTTC. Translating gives CASSTLAGASYNEQFF.

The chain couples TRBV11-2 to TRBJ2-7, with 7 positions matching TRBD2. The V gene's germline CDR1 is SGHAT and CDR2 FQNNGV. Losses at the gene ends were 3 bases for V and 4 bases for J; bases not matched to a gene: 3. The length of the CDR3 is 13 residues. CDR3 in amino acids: CASSFPAGYEQYF. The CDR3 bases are TGTGCCAGCAGCTTCCCAGCGGGGTACGAGCAGTACTTC.

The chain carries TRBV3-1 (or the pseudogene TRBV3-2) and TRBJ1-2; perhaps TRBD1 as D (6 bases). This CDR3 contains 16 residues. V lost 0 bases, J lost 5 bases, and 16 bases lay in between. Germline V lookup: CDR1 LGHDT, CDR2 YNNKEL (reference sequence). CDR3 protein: CASSQERRGGLYGYTF. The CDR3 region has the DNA TGTGCCAGCAGCCAAGAAAGACGGGGGGGCTTATATGGCTACACCTTC.

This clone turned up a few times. CDR3 region: CASRQGSNTEAFF. The CDR3 coding sequence is TGTGCCAGCAGGCAGGGATCCAACACTGAAGCTTTCTTT. This chain connects TRBV12-3 or TRBV12-4 to TRBJ1-1, with D possibly being TRBD1 (5 bases). The V end lost 6 bases, the J end lost 2 bases, and 10 bases lay between the germline ends. The CDR3 is made up of 13 amino acids.

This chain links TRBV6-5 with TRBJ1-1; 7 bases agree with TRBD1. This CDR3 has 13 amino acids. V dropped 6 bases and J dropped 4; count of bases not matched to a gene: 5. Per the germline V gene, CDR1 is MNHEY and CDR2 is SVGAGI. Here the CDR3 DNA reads TGTGCCAGCAGACCGACAGGGTTCACTGAAGCTTTCTTT. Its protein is CASRPTGFTEAFF.

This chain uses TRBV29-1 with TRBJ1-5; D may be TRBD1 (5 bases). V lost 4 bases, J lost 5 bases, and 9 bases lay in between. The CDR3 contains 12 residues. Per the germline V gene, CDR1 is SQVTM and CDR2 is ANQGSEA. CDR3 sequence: CSVGSGDQPQHF. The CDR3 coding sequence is TGCAGCGTTGGTTCGGGGGATCAGCCCCAGCATTTT.

CDR3 region: CATSILWTAIDYGYTF. The DNA for the CDR3 is TGTGCCACCAGCATCTTATGGACAGCGATAGACTATGGCTACACCTTC. The chain employs TRBV15 and TRBJ1-2; perhaps TRBD1 as D (6 bases). The V gene's germline CDR1 is LNHNV and CDR2 YYDKDF (reference sequence). The CDR3 loop spans 16 amino acids. V lost 4 bases and J lost 3, with 18 bases in between.

The DNA of the CDR3 is TGCAGCGTCCTACGGACGGGAGGCTACACCTTC. Translation gives CSVLRTGGYTF. The gene calls are TRBV29-1 and TRBJ1-2; D not resolved. Germline loops: CDR1 SQVTM, CDR2 ANQGSEA. The CDR3 totals 11 residues. V lost 6 bases to trimming and J lost 8 bases, with 13 bases between them.

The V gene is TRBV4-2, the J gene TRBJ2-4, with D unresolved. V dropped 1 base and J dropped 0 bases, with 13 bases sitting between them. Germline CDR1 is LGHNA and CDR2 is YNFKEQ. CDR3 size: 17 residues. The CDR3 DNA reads TGTGCCAGCAGCCAAGTTAGTGCTTCCCTAGCCAAAAACATTCAGTACTTC. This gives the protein CASSQVSASLAKNIQYF.

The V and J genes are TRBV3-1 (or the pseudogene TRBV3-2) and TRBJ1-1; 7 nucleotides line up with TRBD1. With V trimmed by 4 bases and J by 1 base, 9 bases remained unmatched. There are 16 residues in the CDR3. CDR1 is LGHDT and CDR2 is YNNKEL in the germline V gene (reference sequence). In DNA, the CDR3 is TGTGCCAGCAGCCGTCGGACGACAGGGCAGAACACTGAAGCTTTCTTT. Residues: CASSRRTTGQNTEAFF.

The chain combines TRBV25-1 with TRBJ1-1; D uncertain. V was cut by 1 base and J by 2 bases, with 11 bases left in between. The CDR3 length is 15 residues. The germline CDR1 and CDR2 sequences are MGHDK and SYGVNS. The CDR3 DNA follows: TGTGCCAGCAGTGAATCTGGAGCCTTTAACACTGAAGCTTTCTTT. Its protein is CASSESGAFNTEAFF.

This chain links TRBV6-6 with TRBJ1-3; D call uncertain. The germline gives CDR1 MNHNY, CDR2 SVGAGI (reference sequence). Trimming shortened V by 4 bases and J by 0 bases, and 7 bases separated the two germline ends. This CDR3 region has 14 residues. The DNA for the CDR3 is TGTGCCAGCAGTTTCGGTGCCTCTGGAAACACCATATATTTT. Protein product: CASSFGASGNTIYF.

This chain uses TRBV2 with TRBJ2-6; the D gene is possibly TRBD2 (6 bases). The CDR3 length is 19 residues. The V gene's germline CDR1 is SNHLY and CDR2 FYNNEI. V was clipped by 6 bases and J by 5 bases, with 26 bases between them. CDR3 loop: CASRTPGGLPGVRANVLTF. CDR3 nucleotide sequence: TGTGCCAGCAGAACCCCTGGGGGACTGCCCGGGGTAAGGGCCAACGTCCTGACTTTC.

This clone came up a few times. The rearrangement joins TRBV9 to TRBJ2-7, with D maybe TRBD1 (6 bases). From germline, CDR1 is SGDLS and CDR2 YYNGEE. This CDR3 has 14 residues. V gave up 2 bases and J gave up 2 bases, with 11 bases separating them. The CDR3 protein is CASSVHRDAYEQYF. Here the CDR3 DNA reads TGTGCCAGCAGCGTCCACAGGGACGCCTACGAGCAGTACTTC.

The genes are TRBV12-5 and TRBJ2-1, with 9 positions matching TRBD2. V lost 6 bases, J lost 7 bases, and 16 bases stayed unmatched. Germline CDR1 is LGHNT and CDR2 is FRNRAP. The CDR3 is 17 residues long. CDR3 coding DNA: TGTGCTAGTGGGCCTGACGCGGGACTAGCTGCCGGGAATGAGCAGTTCTTC. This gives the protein CASGPDAGLAAGNEQFF.

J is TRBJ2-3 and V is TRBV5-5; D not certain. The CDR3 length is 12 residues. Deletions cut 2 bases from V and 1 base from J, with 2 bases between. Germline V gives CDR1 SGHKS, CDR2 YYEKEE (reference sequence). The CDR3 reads CASSFGTDTQYF. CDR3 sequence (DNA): TGTGCCAGCAGCTTCGGCACAGATACGCAGTATTTT.

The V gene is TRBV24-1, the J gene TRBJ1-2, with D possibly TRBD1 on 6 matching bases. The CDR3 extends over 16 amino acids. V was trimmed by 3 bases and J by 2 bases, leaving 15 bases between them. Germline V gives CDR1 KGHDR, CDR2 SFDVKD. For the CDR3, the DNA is TGTGCCACCAGTGATCCAGGGGAGAGCACCAACTATGGCTACACCTTC. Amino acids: CATSDPGESTNYGYTF.

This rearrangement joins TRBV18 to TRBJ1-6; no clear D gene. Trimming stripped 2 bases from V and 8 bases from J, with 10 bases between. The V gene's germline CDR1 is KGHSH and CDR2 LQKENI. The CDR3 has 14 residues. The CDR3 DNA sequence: TGTGCCAGCTCACCAGTACACAGTGATTCACCCCTCCACTTT. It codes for CASSPVHSDSPLHF.

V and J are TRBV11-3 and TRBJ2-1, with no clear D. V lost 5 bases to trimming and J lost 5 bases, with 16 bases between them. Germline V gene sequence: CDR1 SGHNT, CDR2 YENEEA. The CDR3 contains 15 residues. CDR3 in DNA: TGTGCCAGCAGCCCTTATAGTAATCTAGACAATGAGCAGTTCTTC. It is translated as CASSPYSNLDNEQFF. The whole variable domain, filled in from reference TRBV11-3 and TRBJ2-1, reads EAGVVQSPRYKIIEKKQPVAFWCNPISGHNTLYWYLQNLGQGPELLIRYENEEAVDDSQLPKDRFSAERLKGVDSTLKIQPAELGDSAVYLCASSPYSNLDNEQFFGPGTRLTVL.